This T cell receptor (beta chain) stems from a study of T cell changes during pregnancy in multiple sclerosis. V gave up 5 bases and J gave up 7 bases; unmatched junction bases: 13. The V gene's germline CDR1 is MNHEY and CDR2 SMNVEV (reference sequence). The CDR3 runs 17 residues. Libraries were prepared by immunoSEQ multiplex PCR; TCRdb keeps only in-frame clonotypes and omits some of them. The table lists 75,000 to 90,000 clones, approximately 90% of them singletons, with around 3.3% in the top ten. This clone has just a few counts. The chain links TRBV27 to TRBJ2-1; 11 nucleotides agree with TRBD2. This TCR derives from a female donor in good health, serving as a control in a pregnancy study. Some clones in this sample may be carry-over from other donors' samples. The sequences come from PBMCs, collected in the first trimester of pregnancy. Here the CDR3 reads CASSPLGIAGGPNEQFF. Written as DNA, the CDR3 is TGTGCCAGCAGTCCCCTGGGTATAGCGGGAGGGCCTAATGAGCAGTTCTTC.